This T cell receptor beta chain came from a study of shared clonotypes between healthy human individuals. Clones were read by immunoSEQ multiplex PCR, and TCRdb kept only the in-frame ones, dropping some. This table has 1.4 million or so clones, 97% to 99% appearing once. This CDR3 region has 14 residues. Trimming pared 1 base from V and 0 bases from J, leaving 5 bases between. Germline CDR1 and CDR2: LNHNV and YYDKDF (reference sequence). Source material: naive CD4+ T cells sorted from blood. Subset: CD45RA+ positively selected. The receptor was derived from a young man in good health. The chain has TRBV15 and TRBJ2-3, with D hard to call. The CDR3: CATSRGRSTDTQYF. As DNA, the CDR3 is TGTGCCACCAGCAGAGGACGTAGCACAGATACGCAGTATTTT.